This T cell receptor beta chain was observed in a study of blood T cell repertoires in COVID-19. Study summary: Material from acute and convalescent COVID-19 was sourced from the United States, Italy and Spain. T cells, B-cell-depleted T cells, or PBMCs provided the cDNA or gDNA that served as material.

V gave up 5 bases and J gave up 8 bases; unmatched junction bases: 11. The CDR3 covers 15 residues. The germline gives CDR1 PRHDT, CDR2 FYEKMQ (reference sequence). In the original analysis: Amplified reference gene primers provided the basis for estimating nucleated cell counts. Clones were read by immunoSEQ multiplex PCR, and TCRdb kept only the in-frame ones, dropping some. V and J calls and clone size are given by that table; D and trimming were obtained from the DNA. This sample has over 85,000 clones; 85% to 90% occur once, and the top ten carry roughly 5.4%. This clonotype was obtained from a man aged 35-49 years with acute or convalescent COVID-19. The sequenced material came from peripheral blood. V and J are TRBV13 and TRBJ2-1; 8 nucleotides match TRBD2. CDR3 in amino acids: CASSHRGGGLYEQFF. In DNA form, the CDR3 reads TGTGCCAGCAGCCATCGGGGGGGCGGGTTGTATGAGCAGTTCTTC. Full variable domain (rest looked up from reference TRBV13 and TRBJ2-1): AAGVIQSPRHLIKEKRETATLKCYPIPRHDTVYWYQQGPGQDPQFLISFYEKMQSDKGSIPDRFSAQQFSDYHSELNMSSLELGDSALYFCASSHRGGGLYEQFFGPGTRLTVL.